This T cell receptor beta chain was documented in a study of early T cells in non-severe SARS-CoV-2 infection. Overall study context: The sequenced material was bulk RNA from unsorted whole blood, and its chains were unpaired.

The study, taken as a whole, reports: Anti-spike CD8 responses were favored in VDJdb matching, and private and CD4 specificities were missed.

Losses at the gene ends were 1 base for V and 4 bases for J; bases not matched to a gene: 11. CDR1 is SGHVS and CDR2 is FNYEAQ in the germline V gene. This CDR3 is 18 amino acids long. This clonotype was counted between two and nine times. Its antigen is undetermined. As part of library construction, unique molecular identifiers were attached to individual cDNA molecules. TCRdb redid the calling of the 5' RACE reads with MiXCR, one entry per CDR3 protein. Of about 32,000 distinct CDR3 sequences listed, roughly 5.4% are singletons. This TCR was recovered from an adult who was a healthcare worker with PCR-confirmed SARS-CoV-2 infection or an uninfected control (not recorded which). Material: whole blood. The chain couples TRBV7-6 to TRBJ2-1, with 9 nucleotides matching TRBD1. CDR3 in DNA: TGTGCCAGCAGCTTAGGCCGGGACAGGGTGGGGAGATACAATGAGCAGTTCTTC. Translated: CASSLGRDRVGRYNEQFF.